A single sample is the source of the 23 T cell receptor beta chains below, sequenced in a study of cytomegalovirus exposure and HLA in healthy donors. This PCR relied on a set of 60 Vbeta primers and 13 Jbeta primers. Some clones are missing from TCRdb's copy, which holds only in-frame ones; the method was immunoSEQ multiplex PCR. The sample includes under 200,000 clones, about 88% of them seen just once. Material for sequencing was PBMCs. The origin of the receptors is a woman aged 25 to 39 in good health and CMV-seronegative.

The chain joins TRBV5-1 to TRBJ2-7, with D possibly matching TRBD1 (6 bases). CDR3 size: 16 residues. Trimming pared 0 bases from V and 0 bases from J, leaving 13 bases between. Germline assignment: CDR1 SGHRS and CDR2 YFSETQ. CDR3 sequence reads: CASSLGGGMNSYEQYF. CDR3 bases: TGCGCCAGCAGCTTGGGAGGGGGAATGAACTCCTACGAGCAGTACTTC.

The rearrangement links TRBV28 to TRBJ1-4, with 7 bases matching TRBD1. With 3 bases clipped from V and 5 bases from J, the junction kept 6 bases outside the gene matches. The CDR3 sequence is 15 residues long. Germline CDR1 MDHEN, CDR2 SYDVKM. The CDR3 reads CASSFLGTANEKLFF. Here the CDR3 DNA reads TGTGCCAGCAGTTTCCTAGGGACAGCGAATGAAAAACTGTTTTTT.

CDR3 DNA sequence: TGTGCCAGCAGCTTAGCGGCTAGGTCCTACGAGCAGTACTTC. Its translation: CASSLAARSYEQYF. J is TRBJ2-5 and V is TRBV7-2; D is unresolved. The J call may be mistaken, given a closer DNA end match to TRBJ2-7. Germline assignment: CDR1 SGHTA and CDR2 FQGNSA. The CDR3 is 14 residues long.

This chain connects TRBV7-8 to TRBJ1-3; D not resolved. V was shortened by 8 bases and J by 0 bases, with 11 bases between the two germline ends. The CDR3 runs 14 residues. CDR1 is SGHVS and CDR2 is FQNEAQ in the germline V gene. CDR3: CASRGISSGNTIYF. The CDR3 coding sequence is TGTGCCAGCCGGGGAATAAGCTCTGGAAACACCATATATTTT.

The chain couples TRBV14 to TRBJ1-2, with 9 nucleotides matching TRBD1. V lost 4 bases, J lost 5 bases, and 8 bases stayed unmatched. This CDR3 has 15 amino acids. CDR1 SGHDN and CDR2 FVKESK come from the germline V gene. This CDR3 reads CASSRAGTGWYGYTF. The CDR3 DNA sequence: TGTGCCAGCAGCCGGGCCGGGACAGGGTGGTATGGCTACACCTTC. Using reference TRBV14 and TRBJ1-2 for the parts outside the CDR3, the full variable domain is EAGVTQFPSHSVIEKGQTVTLRCDPISGHDNLYWYRRVMGKEIKFLLHFVKESKQDESGMPNNRFLAERTGGTYSTLKVQPAELEDSGVYFCASSRAGTGWYGYTFGSGTRLTVV.

V gene TRBV7-6 combines with J gene TRBJ2-2; D might be TRBD1 (7 bases). With 5 bases removed from V and 0 bases from J, the gap between germline ends came to 13 bases. Germline-derived CDR1 and CDR2 are SGHVS and FNYEAQ. The length of the CDR3 is 16 residues. This CDR3 reads CASSPQGGANTGELFF. CDR3 DNA sequence: TGTGCCAGCAGCCCCCAGGGGGGCGCGAACACCGGGGAGCTGTTTTTT.

V gene TRBV25-1 combines with J gene TRBJ2-3; 7 bases line up with TRBD2. CDR3 length: 16 residues. V lost 4 bases and J lost 0; bases outside the gene matches: 7. Germline V lookup: CDR1 MGHDK, CDR2 SYGVNS. The CDR3 loop is CASSVGTMGSTDTQYF. For the CDR3, the DNA is TGTGCCAGCAGTGTTGGGACTATGGGTAGCACAGATACGCAGTATTTT.

V usage is TRBV5-1 and J usage is TRBJ2-7, with TRBD2 matching 13 bases. The V and J ends lost 0 bases and 5 bases, in that order; junction bases with no gene match: 11. This CDR3 has 18 residues. Germline-derived CDR1 and CDR2 are SGHRS and YFSETQ. The CDR3 region is CASSLELAGGVRGNEQYF. The DNA of the CDR3 is TGCGCCAGCAGCTTGGAACTAGCGGGAGGGGTACGAGGGAACGAGCAGTACTTC.

The chain is built from TRBV5-1 and TRBJ2-6, with unresolved D. The length of the CDR3 is 15 residues. V lost 4 bases and J lost 6, with 14 bases in between. CDR1 is SGHRS and CDR2 is YFSETQ in the germline V gene. The DNA of the CDR3 is TGCGCCAGCAGCCCTAGGCCCTTGGAGGCCAACGTCCTGACTTTC. Protein product: CASSPRPLEANVLTF. Full variable domain (missing parts from reference TRBV5-1 and TRBJ2-6): KAGVTQTPRYLIKTRGQQVTLSCSPISGHRSVSWYQQTPGQGLQFLFEYFSETQRNKGNFPGRFSGRQFSNSRSEMNVSTLELGDSALYLCASSPRPLEANVLTFGAGSRLTVL.

CDR3 nucleotide sequence: TGCGCCAGCAGCTTGCGAGGGTATAGCTCCTACGAGCAGTACTTC. Its protein is CASSLRGYSSYEQYF. This chain uses TRBV5-1 with TRBJ2-7, with TRBD2 as a possible D gene (5 bases). Germline V gene sequence: CDR1 SGHRS, CDR2 YFSETQ. V lost 1 base, J lost 0 bases, and 11 bases lay in between. The CDR3 totals 15 residues.

The J gene is TRBJ2-7, the V gene TRBV28; D gene uncertain. Germline assignment: CDR1 MDHEN and CDR2 SYDVKM. The V end lost 4 bases, the J end lost 6 bases, and 10 bases lay between the germline ends. CDR3 length: 12 residues. The CDR3 nucleotides are TGTGCCAGCAGTTCAGGATTCCGCGAGCAGTACTTC. Its protein is CASSSGFREQYF.

The chain recombines TRBV4-1 with TRBJ1-4; TRBD1 is a possible D gene (5 bases). Trimming stripped 4 bases from V and 5 bases from J, with 17 bases between. The CDR3 is made up of 16 amino acids. From germline, CDR1 is MGHRA and CDR2 YSYEKL. DNA of the CDR3: TGCGCCAGCAGCCGAGGGGCCCGGGGGGTGAATGAAAAACTGTTTTTT. It translates to CASSRGARGVNEKLFF.

The gene calls are TRBV9 and TRBJ2-5; tentatively, D is TRBD2 (5 bases). Trimming left V 3 bases short and J 5 bases short, with 17 bases between. The CDR3 spans 15 residues. The germline CDR1 and CDR2 sequences are SGDLS and YYNGEE. CDR3 residues: CASSAATGVRETQYF. CDR3 nucleotide sequence: TGTGCCAGCAGCGCAGCCACCGGGGTGAGGGAGACCCAGTACTTC.

This clone was seen more than once but under ten times. J is TRBJ2-7 and V is TRBV2, with TRBD2 matching 13 bases. V lost 7 bases to trimming and J lost 0 bases; unmatched junction nucleotides: 9. The germline CDR1 and CDR2 sequences are SNHLY and FYNNEI. The CDR3 totals 17 residues. In nucleotides, the CDR3 is TGTGCCAGCATTCAGGGACTAGCGGGACTAAGCTCCTACGAGCAGTACTTC. It translates to CASIQGLAGLSSYEQYF.

The CDR3 sequence is CAWSVSSDTGELFF. In DNA, the CDR3 is TGTGCCTGGAGTGTATCCAGCGACACCGGGGAGCTGTTTTTT. The chain joins TRBV30 to TRBJ2-2; D is unresolved. The V end was cut by 0 bases, the J end by 3 bases, with 8 bases between. The germline CDR1 and CDR2 sequences are GTSNPN and SVGIG (reference sequence). This CDR3 has 14 amino acids. Looking up the rest from reference TRBV30 and TRBJ2-2 gives the full variable domain: SQTIHQWPATLVQPVGSPLSLECTVEGTSNPNLYWYRQAAGRGLQLLFYSVGIGQISSEVPQNLSASRPQDRQFILSSKKLLLSDSGFYLCAWSVSSDTGELFFGEGSRLTVL.

V and J are TRBV5-4 and TRBJ1-2; 8 bases fit TRBD1. Germline assignment: CDR1 SGHNT and CDR2 YYREEE (reference sequence). CDR3 length: 13 residues. Losses at the gene ends were 3 bases for V and 5 bases for J; bases not matched to a gene: 3. CDR3: CASSSQGGYGYTF. CDR3 DNA: TGTGCCAGCAGCTCACAGGGGGGTTATGGCTACACCTTC.

Remarks on this clone: At one end, the junction sequence differs from germline, possibly due to a read error. The chain recombines TRBV7-9 with TRBJ2-2; TRBD1 matches at 7 bases. Germline V CDR1 and CDR2: SEHNR, FQNEAQ (reference sequence). The CDR3 is 17 amino acids. CDR3 in amino acids: CSSSLEGQQANTGELFF. CDR3 nucleotide sequence: TGTTCCAGCAGCTTAGAGGGACAGCAGGCGAACACCGGGGAGCTGTTTTTT. Full variable domain (outside the CDR3, taken from reference TRBV7-9 and TRBJ2-2): DTGVSQNPRHKITKRGQNVTFRCDPISEHNRLYWYRQTLGQGPEFLTYFQNEAQLEKSRLLSDRFSAERPKGSFSTLEIQRTEQGDSAMYLCSSSLEGQQANTGELFFGEGSRLTVL.

The gene calls are TRBV2 and TRBJ1-5; D uncertain. CDR3 length equals 16 residues. Germline assignment: CDR1 SNHLY and CDR2 FYNNEI. With 8 bases removed from V and 0 bases from J, the gap between germline ends came to 17 bases. The CDR3 sequence: CASAMEGFYSNQPQHF. In nucleotides, the CDR3 is TGTGCCAGCGCCATGGAGGGTTTTTATAGCAATCAGCCCCAGCATTTT.

The table lists this clone with a count of one. CDR3 in DNA: TGCGCCAGCAGTGGAAGGGGGCTACCCTACGAGCAGTACTTC. Translation: CASSGRGLPYEQYF. J is TRBJ2-7 and V is TRBV10-2, with 7 nucleotides matching TRBD1. With 4 bases clipped from V and 2 bases from J, the junction kept 5 bases outside the gene matches. Germline values: CDR1 WSHSY, CDR2 SAAADI. The CDR3 totals 14 residues.

This rearrangement joins TRBV9 to TRBJ2-3, with 8 nucleotides matching TRBD1. The V gene's germline CDR1 is SGDLS and CDR2 YYNGEE. The trim removed 3 bases at V and 5 bases at J, leaving 5 bases unmatched. This CDR3 spans 14 amino acids. The CDR3 here is CASSGGQGLDTQYF. CDR3 DNA: TGTGCCAGCAGCGGAGGACAGGGTCTAGATACGCAGTATTTT.

The DNA for the CDR3 is TGTGCCGGCGGGTTGAACTCCTACGAGCAGTACTTC. Translating it yields CAGGLNSYEQYF. This sequence joins TRBV2 and TRBJ2-7; possible D gene TRBD2, 5 bases. The CDR3 contains 12 residues. Trimming shortened V by 11 bases and J by 0 bases, and 11 bases separated the two germline ends. Per germline, CDR1 SNHLY and CDR2 FYNNEI.

The J gene is TRBJ1-3, the V gene TRBV21-1; no DNA check was done on the table's D call, TRBD1. TRBV21-1 is a pseudogene locus. The length of the CDR3 is 16 residues. The CDR3 DNA reads TGTGCCAGCAGCAGACGACAGGGGGCTTCTGGAAACACCATATATTTT. Translation gives CASSRRQGASGNTIYF.

The gene calls are TRBV19 and TRBJ1-5; 10 positions match TRBD1. The V gene end was trimmed by 11 bases and the J gene end by 7 bases; junction bases not matched to a gene: 14. CDR1 LNHDA and CDR2 SQIVND come from the germline V gene (reference sequence). There are 15 residues in the CDR3. The CDR3, as DNA: TGTGCCGCAAATAGACCCGGGACAGGGGTACAGCCCCAGCATTTT. This gives the protein CAANRPGTGVQPQHF.